These T cell receptor beta chains were read from a single sample in a study of blood T cells in healthy people across ages. One entry per CDR3 protein, called by TCRdb with MiXCR from the 5' RACE reads. The sample includes fewer than 1,000,000 distinct CDR3 sequences, about half of them seen just once. Sequenced input: blood. The source is a man of 80 years or more in good health. Each CDR3 is given with its conserved first and last residue. D genes are given only for firm matches. Some rows have no size entry. The others give once, few or many, or a class for an expanded clone.

>-|TRBV7-3|few|TRBJ2-7
TGTGCCAGCAGCTTAACGGTGGGAGCAGAAGCCGAGCAGTACTTC
CASSLTVGAEAEQYF
>-|TRBV29-1|many|TRBJ2-4
TGCAGCGTTGGGACTCTCGGGAACATTCAGTACTTC
CSVGTLGNIQYF
>-|TRBV4-2|-|TRBJ2-1
TGTGCCAGCAGCCAAGTTAGTTACCACAATGAGCAGTTCTTC
CASSQVSYHNEQFF
>TRBD1|TRBV6-1|-|TRBJ2-1
TGTGCCAGCAACGGACAGGGCTACAATGAGCAGTTCTTC
CASNGQGYNEQFF
>-|TRBV27|few|TRBJ2-5
TGTGCCAGCAGTTTCAGGGGCTCGGGGGAGACCCAGTACTTC
CASSFRGSGETQYF
>TRBD2|TRBV6-5|-|TRBJ2-1
TGTGCCAGCAGCCCGCTAGCGGGTCAGCGAAATGAGCAGTTCTTC
CASSPLAGQRNEQFF
>-|TRBV29-1|-|TRBJ2-6
TGCAGCGTCGCAACACCGCCTGGGGCCAACGTCCTGACTTTC
CSVATPPGANVLTF
>TRBD1|TRBV5-4|once|TRBJ1-3
TGTGCCAGCAGCTCCGTAGGGACAGGGTTTGGAAACACCATATATTTT
CASSSVGTGFGNTIYF
>-|TRBV5-5|few|TRBJ1-2
TGTGCCAGCAGCCTGACAACTCCGGGTTTGAGCACCTTC
CASSLTTPGLSTF
>-|TRBV7-2|-|TRBJ2-2
TGTGCCAGCAGCTTATGGGGGGCCGGGGAGCTGTTTTTT
CASSLWGAGELFF
>TRBD2|TRBV6-5|-|TRBJ2-7
TGTGCCAGCAGTTACTCGAGAACGCTAGCGGCCGAGCAGTACTTC
CASSYSRTLAAEQYF